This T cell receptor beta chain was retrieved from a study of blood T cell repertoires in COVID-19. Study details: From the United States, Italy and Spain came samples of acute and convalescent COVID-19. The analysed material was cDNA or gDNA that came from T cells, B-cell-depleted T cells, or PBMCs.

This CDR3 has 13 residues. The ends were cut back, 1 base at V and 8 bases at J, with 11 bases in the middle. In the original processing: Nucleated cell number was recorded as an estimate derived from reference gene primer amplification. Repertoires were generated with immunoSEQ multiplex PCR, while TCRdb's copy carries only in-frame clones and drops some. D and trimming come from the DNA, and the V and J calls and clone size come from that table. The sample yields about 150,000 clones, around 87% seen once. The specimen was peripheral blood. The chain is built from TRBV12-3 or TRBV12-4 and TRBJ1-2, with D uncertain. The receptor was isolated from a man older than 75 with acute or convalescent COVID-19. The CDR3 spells CASSLVSGSGYTF. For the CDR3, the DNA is TGTGCCAGCAGTTTAGTTTCGGGTTCCGGCTACACCTTC.